This T cell receptor beta chain was profiled in a study of technical replicates of blood from a few donors. Trimming stripped 5 bases from V and 8 bases from J, with 13 bases between. This CDR3 spans 12 amino acids. Germline V CDR1 and CDR2: SEHNR, FQNEAQ (reference sequence). Produced via immunoSEQ multiplex PCR; TCRdb's table is partial and in-frame only. The sample includes over 50,000 clones, about 96% seen only once; the top ten take 0.15% to 0.25%. J is TRBJ2-7 and V is TRBV7-9, with TRBD1 as a possible D gene (5 bases). This TCR was recovered from a human donor in good health. The sequenced sample was T cells isolated from PBMCs. The CDR3 coding sequence is TGTGCCAGCAGCGGAAACAGGATCCAGCAGTACTTC. Translation gives CASSGNRIQQYF.